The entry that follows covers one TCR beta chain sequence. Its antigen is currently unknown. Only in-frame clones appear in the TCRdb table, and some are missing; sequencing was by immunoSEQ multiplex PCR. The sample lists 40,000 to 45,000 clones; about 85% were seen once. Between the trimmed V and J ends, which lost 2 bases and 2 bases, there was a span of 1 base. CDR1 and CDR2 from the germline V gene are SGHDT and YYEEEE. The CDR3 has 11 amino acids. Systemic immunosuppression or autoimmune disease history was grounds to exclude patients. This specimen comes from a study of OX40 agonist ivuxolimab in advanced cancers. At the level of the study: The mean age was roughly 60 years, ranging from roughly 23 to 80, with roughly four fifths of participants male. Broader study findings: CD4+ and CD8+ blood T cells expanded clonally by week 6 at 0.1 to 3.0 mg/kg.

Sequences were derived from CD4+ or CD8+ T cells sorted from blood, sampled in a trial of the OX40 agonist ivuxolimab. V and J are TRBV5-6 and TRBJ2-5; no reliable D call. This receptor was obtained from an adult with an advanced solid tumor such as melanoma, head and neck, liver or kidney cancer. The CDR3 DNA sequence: TGTGCCAGCAGCTTACAAGAGACCCAGTACTTC. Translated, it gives CASSLQETQYF.